This T cell receptor (beta chain) was sequenced in a study of OX40 agonist ivuxolimab in advanced cancers. Study at large: Among those treated, three patients had partial responses, one with hepatocellular carcinoma and two with cutaneous melanoma.

Points on this clone: Its matching antigen is unknown. A read error may account for a junction end that differs from germline.

TCRdb's copy holds only in-frame clones and misses some; the assay was immunoSEQ multiplex PCR. The profile shows some 40,000 clones, 70% to 85% of them singletons. The CDR3 length is 13 residues. CDR1 MNHEY and CDR2 SVGAGI come from the germline V gene. General observations from the study: Averaging showed that CD8+ T cells had more expanded clones than CD4+ did. At doses 0.1 to 3.0 mg/kg, CD4+ and CD8+ clones expanded.

Patients had blood sampled at baseline and again on cycle 4 day 1 and cycle 7 day 1. The material was CD4+ or CD8+ T cells sorted from blood, obtained in a trial of the OX40 agonist ivuxolimab. The V call is TRBV6-5, the J call TRBJ1-2; D perhaps matches TRBD1 (5 bases). This TCR derives from an adult with an advanced solid tumor such as melanoma, head and neck, liver or kidney cancer. DNA of the CDR3: TGTGCCAGCAGTTACGAGGGCAGGGTGGCCGGGATCTTC. This codes for CASSYEGRVAGIF.